This T cell receptor (beta chain) comes out of a study of Graves' ophthalmopathy and Graves' hyperthyroidism. Looking at the study overall: Peripheral blood was obtained at first diagnosis, ahead of any treatment.

In donors with ophthalmopathy, activity was moderate-to-severe, with CAS ≥3, NOSPECS ≥4 and duration under 3 months. The ends lost 3 bases at V and 2 bases at J; junction bases unmatched: 4. The CDR3 loop spans 14 amino acids. Amplified material comprised TCR beta CDR3 regions derived from RNA transcripts. HTBI primers were used in a first-round RT-PCR, which preceded a second-round multiplex PCR. Via MiXCR, TCRdb re-called the multiplex PCR reads, giving one row per CDR3 protein. The profile shows about 170,000 distinct CDR3 sequences, 30% to 45% of them singletons. Study outcomes and limitations: Stable hyperthyroidism and ophthalmopathy were told apart by a 13-signature model, which achieved less than 90% sensitivity and approximately 82% specificity. Prediction of ophthalmopathy progression reached less than 71% sensitivity and approximately 74% specificity.

In the case of this clonotype: What it recognizes is unknown.

The sequenced material came from peripheral blood. The clonotype was recovered from a woman in her thirties or forties with Graves' ophthalmopathy. The gene calls are TRBV12-3 or TRBV12-4 and TRBJ2-7, with 7 nucleotides matching TRBD1. For the CDR3, the DNA is TGTGCCAGCAGTTTCCTCGGGACAGCCTACGAGCAGTACTTC. Translation: CASSFLGTAYEQYF.